This T cell receptor beta chain appears in the sequencing data of a study of blood T cell repertoires in COVID-19. Study-level information: Samples of COVID-19 (acute and convalescent) were obtained from the United States, Italy and Spain. The cDNA or gDNA used as material had been derived from T cells, B-cell-depleted T cells, or PBMCs.

This CDR3 has 15 amino acids. Germline assignment: CDR1 SGHNT and CDR2 YENEEA. The V and J ends lost 5 bases and 0 bases respectively, with 8 bases between them. Methods used by the authors: It was from reference gene primer amplification that nucleated cell counts were estimated. Sequencing was performed with immunoSEQ multiplex PCR; in TCRdb, only in-frame clones are kept and a portion is missing. The V and J calls and clone size were taken over from that table, and D and trimming were inferred from the DNA. The table lists about 380,000 clones, almost 90% of them singletons. The source of this sequence is a man aged 18 to 30 with active or convalescent COVID-19. The sequencing input was peripheral blood. The chain uses TRBV11-3 and TRBJ2-6, with D unclear. CDR3 loop: CASSGQPSGANVLTF. The CDR3 region has the DNA TGTGCCAGCAGCGGGCAACCCTCTGGGGCCAACGTCCTGACTTTC.